The following is a T cell receptor beta chain sequence with its context. Combining a sample-barcoded 5' primer with a J-beta primer mix, a second PCR ran for roughly 7 to 12 cycles. TCRdb reanalysed the 5' RACE reads using MiXCR and keeps one entry per CDR3 protein. The data contain 600,000 to 1,000,000 distinct CDR3 sequences, roughly 25% of them seen just once; the ten biggest clones take up 3.7%. Germline V gene data show CDR1 as MNHNY and CDR2 as SVGAGI (reference sequence). V shed 7 bases, J shed 0 bases, and the junction held 6 bases outside the gene matches. The CDR3 runs 15 residues. The data derive from a study of blood T cells in healthy people across ages. A further study also used this sample, focusing on T cells of mothers and their children.

The V and J genes are TRBV6-6 and TRBJ2-4; TRBD1 matches 7 bases. Sequences were obtained from blood. The receptor comes from a boy between 5 and 17 years old in good health. The CDR3 DNA follows: TGTGCCAGCATCTCAACAGGGGCAGCCAAAAACATTCAGTACTTC. Protein: CASISTGAAKNIQYF.